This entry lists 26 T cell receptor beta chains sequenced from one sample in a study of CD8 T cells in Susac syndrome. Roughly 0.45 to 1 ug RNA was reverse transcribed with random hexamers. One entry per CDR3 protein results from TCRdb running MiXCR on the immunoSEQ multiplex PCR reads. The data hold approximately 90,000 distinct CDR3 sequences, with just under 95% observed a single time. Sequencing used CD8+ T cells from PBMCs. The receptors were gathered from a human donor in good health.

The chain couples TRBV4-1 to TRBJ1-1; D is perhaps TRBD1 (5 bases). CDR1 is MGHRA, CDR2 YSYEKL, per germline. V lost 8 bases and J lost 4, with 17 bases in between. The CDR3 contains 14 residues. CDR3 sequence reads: CASLREGRSTEAFF. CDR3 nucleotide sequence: TGCGCCAGCCTCAGGGAGGGCAGAAGCACTGAAGCTTTCTTT.

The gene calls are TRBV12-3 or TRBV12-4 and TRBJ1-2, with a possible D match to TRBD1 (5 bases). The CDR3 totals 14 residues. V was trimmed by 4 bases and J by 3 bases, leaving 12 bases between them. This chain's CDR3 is CASSSDGGYYGYTF. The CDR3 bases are TGTGCCAGCAGTTCGGACGGGGGATACTATGGCTACACCTTC.

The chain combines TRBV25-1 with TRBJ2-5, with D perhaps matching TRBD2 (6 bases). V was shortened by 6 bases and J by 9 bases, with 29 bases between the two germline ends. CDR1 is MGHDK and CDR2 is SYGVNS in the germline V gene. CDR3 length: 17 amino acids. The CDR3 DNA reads TGTGCCAGCAGCGCCCCCGGATCTAGCGAGACGGGGGTACCCCAGTACTTC. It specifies CASSAPGSSETGVPQYF.

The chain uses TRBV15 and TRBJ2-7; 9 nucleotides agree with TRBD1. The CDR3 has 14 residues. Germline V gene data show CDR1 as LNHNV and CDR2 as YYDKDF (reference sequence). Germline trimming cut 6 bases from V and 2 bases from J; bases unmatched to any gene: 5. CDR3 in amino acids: CATRKTGGPYEQYF. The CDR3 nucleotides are TGTGCCACCAGGAAAACAGGGGGCCCCTACGAGCAGTACTTC.

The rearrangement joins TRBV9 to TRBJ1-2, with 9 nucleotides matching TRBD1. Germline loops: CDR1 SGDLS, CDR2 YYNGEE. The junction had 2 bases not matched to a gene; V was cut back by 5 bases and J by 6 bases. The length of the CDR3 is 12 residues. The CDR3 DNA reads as TGTGCCAGCAGAGGGACAGGGCATGGCTACACCTTC. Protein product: CASRGTGHGYTF.

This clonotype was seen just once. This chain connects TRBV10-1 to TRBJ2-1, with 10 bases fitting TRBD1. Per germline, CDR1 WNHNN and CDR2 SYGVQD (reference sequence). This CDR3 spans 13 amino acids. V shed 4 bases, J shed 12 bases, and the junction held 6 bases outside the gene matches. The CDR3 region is CASSARDRGRQFF. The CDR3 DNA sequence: TGCGCCAGCAGTGCACGGGACAGGGGAAGGCAGTTCTTC.

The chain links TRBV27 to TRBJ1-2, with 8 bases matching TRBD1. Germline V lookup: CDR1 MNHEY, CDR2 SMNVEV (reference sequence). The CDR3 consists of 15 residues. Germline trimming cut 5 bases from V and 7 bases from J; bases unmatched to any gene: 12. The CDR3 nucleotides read TGTGCCAGCAGTAAGGGACAGGTTTTAAAGAGTGGCTACACCTTC. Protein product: CASSKGQVLKSGYTF.

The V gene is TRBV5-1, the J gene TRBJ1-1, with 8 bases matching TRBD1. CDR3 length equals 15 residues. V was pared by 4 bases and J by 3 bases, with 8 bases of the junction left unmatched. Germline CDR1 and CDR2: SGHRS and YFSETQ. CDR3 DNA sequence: TGCGCCAGCAGCATCAGGACAGGGATGGACACTGAAGCTTTCTTT. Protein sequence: CASSIRTGMDTEAFF.

CDR3 amino acids: CASSQDSGRTLRLYGYTF. Written as DNA, the CDR3 is TGTGCCAGCAGCCAAGATAGCGGGCGGACTCTCAGGCTCTATGGCTACACCTTC. The V call is TRBV3-1, the J call TRBJ1-2; D is uncertain. Germline V gene sequence: CDR1 LGHDT, CDR2 YNNKEL (reference sequence). Deletions cut 0 bases from V and 4 bases from J, with 21 bases between. The CDR3 has 18 amino acids. The full variable domain, with the rest looked up from reference TRBV3-1 and TRBJ1-2, is DTAVSQTPKYLVTQMGNDKSIKCEQNLGHDTMYWYKQDSKKFLKIMFSYNNKELIINETVPNRFSPKSPDKAHLNLHINSLELGDSAVYFCASSQDSGRTLRLYGYTFGSGTRLTVV.

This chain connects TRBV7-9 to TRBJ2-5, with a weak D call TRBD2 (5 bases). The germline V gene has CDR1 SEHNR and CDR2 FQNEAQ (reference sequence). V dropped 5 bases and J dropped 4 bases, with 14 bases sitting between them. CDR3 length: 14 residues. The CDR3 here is CASSPRTAGETQYF. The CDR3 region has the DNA TGTGCCAGCAGCCCCCGGACCGCGGGAGAGACCCAGTACTTC.

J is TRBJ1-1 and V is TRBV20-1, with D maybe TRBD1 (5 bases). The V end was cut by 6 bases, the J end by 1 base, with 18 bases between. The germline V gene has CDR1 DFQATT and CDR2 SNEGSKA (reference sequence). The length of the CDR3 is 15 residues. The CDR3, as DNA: TGCAGTGCAGACCCTCGGGGGATTTGGAACACTGAAGCTTTCTTT. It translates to CSADPRGIWNTEAFF.

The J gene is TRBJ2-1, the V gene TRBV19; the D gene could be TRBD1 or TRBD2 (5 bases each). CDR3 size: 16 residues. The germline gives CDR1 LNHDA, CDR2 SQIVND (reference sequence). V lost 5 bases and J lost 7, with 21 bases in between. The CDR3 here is CASSPWDPLDGNEQFF. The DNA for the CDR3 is TGTGCCAGTAGTCCTTGGGACCCCCTGGACGGGAATGAGCAGTTCTTC.

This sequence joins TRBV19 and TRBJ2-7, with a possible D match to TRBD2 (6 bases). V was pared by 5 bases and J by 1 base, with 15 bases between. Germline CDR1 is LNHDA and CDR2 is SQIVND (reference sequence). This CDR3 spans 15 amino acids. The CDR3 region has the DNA TGTGCCAGTAGTCATGGGGGAGGAAGTTCCTACGAGCAGTACTTC. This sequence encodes CASSHGGGSSYEQYF.

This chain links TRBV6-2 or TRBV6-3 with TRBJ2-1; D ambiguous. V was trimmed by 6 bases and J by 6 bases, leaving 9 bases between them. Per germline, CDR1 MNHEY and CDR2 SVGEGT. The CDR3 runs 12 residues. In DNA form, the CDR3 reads TGTGCCAGCAGCGGAGTTGTCAATGAGCAGTTCTTC. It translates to CASSGVVNEQFF.

The CDR3 sequence: CASSIGGATEAFF. The CDR3 nucleotides are TGTGCCAGCAGCATCGGGGGTGCCACTGAAGCTTTCTTT. The genes are TRBV9 and TRBJ1-1, with D perhaps TRBD1 (5 bases). In germline, CDR1 is SGDLS, CDR2 YYNGEE. V lost 4 bases to trimming and J lost 4 bases, with 11 bases between them. The CDR3 runs 13 residues. Full variable domain (remainder filled in from reference TRBV9 and TRBJ1-1): DSGVTQTPKHLITATGQRVTLRCSPRSGDLSVYWYQQSLDQGLQFLIQYYNGEERAKGNILERFSAQQFPDLHSELNLSSLELGDSALYFCASSIGGATEAFFGQGTRLTVV.

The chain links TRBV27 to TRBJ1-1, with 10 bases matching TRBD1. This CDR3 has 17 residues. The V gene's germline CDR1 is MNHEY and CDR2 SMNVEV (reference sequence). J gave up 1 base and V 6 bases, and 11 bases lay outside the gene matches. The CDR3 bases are TGTGCCAGCAGACCTTGGGTTCGGGACAGGGGGAACACTGAAGCTTTCTTT. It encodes CASRPWVRDRGNTEAFF.

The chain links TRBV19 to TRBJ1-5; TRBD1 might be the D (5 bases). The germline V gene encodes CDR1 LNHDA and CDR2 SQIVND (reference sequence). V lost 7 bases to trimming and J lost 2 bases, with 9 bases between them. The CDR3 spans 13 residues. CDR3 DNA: TGTGCCAGTACGGGAGGGGGCAATCAGCCCCAGCATTTT. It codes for CASTGGGNQPQHF.

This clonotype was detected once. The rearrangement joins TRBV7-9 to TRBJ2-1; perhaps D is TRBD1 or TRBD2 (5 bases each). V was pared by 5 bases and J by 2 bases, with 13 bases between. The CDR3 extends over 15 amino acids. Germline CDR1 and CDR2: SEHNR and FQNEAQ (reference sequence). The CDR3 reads CASSPYGGTYNEQFF. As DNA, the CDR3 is TGTGCCAGCAGCCCATATGGGGGTACCTACAATGAGCAGTTCTTC.

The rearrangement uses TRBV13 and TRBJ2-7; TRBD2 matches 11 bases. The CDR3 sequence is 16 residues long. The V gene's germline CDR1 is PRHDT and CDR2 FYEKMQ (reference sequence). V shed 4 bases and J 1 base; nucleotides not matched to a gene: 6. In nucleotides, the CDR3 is TGTGCCAGCAGCTCCCCCGGGACTAGCGGTTCCTACGAGCAGTACTTC. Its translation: CASSSPGTSGSYEQYF.

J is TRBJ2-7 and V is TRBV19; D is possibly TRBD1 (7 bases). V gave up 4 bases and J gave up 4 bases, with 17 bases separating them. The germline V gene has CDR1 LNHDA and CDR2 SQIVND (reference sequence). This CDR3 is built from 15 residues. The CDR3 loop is CASSTSAAGGYEQYF. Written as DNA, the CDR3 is TGTGCCAGTAGTACCTCGGCGGCAGGGGGGTACGAGCAGTACTTC.

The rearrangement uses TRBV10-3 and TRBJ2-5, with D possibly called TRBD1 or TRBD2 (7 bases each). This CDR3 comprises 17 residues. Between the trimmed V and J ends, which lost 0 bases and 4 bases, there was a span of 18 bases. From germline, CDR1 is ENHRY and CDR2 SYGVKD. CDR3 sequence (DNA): TGTGCCATCAGTGAGTCGGGAGGGGGCGAACCCCGAGAGACCCAGTACTTC. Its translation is CAISESGGGEPRETQYF.

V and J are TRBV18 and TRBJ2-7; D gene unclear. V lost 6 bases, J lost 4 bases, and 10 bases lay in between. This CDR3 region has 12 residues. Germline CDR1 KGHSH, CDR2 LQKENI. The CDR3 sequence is CASSASGYEQYF. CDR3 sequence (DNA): TGTGCCAGCTCGGCCTCCGGGTACGAGCAGTACTTC.

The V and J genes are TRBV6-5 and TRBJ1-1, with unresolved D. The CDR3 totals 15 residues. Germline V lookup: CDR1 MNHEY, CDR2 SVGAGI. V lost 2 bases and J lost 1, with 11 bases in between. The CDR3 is CASSYGGWENTEAFF. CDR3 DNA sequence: TGTGCCAGCAGTTACGGAGGGTGGGAGAACACTGAAGCTTTCTTT.

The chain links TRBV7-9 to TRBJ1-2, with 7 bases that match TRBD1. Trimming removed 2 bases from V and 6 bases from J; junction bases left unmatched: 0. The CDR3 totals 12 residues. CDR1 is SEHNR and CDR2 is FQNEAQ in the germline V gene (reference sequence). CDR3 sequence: CASSLQGDGYTF. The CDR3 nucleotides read TGTGCCAGCAGCTTACAGGGGGATGGCTACACCTTC.

CDR3 region: CASSQPETGNYEQYF. The CDR3 coding sequence is TGTGCCAGCAGCCAACCCGAGACAGGGAACTACGAGCAGTACTTC. V gene TRBV4-2 combines with J gene TRBJ2-7; 7 nucleotides agree with TRBD1. In germline, CDR1 is LGHNA, CDR2 YNFKEQ. With 2 bases clipped from V and 3 bases from J, the junction kept 7 bases outside the gene matches. CDR3 length equals 15 residues.

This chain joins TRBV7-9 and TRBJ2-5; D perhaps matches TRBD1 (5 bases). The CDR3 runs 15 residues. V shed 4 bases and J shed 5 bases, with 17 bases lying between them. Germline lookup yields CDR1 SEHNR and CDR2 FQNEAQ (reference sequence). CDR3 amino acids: CASSSIRVLRETQYF. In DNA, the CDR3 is TGTGCCAGCAGCTCGATCAGGGTCCTGAGGGAGACCCAGTACTTC. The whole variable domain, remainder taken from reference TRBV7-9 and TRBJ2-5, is DTGVSQNPRHKITKRGQNVTFRCDPISEHNRLYWYRQTLGQGPEFLTYFQNEAQLEKSRLLSDRFSAERPKGSFSTLEIQRTEQGDSAMYLCASSSIRVLRETQYFGPGTRLLVL.